This note documents a single T cell receptor beta chain sequence. This sample was taken from a study of shared clonotypes between healthy human individuals. TCRdb keeps only in-frame clones here, not all; method: immunoSEQ multiplex PCR. The table records a few hundred thousand clones, about 95% of them present only once. Naive CD8 cells lacked CD45RO, underwent positive selection for CCR7 and left out terminally differentiated effector memory CD45RA+ cells. This CDR3 is built from 14 residues. V lost 3 bases, J lost 5 bases, and 13 bases lay in between. Material for sequencing was naive CD8+ T cells sorted from blood. The chain couples TRBV23-1 to TRBJ1-1, with a weak D call TRBD1 (5 bases). TRBV23-1 is an ORF, and what it does is uncertain. This sequence was found in a woman between 25 and 40 years old in good health. The CDR3 loop is CASSQGGVGTEAFF. Written as DNA, the CDR3 is TGCGCCAGCAGTCAGGGAGGGGTTGGAACTGAAGCTTTCTTT.